This TCR beta chain was captured in a study of T cells in Graves' hyperthyroidism and ophthalmopathy. Study summary: Peripheral blood sampling occurred at initial diagnosis, before any treatment. Study results and caveats: In the blood, most expanded thyroid clonotypes above 0.001 appeared as well.

Diagnosis relied on clinical symptoms, serum thyroxine and TRAb, thyroid ultrasound and orbital computed tomography. RNA transcripts gave rise to amplified TCR beta CDR3 regions. Initially, a first-round RT-PCR of the TCR CDR3 employed the HTBI primer set. TCRdb ran MiXCR on the multiplex PCR reads and lists one entry per CDR3 protein. The table shows 500,000 to 800,000 distinct CDR3 sequences, with more than 14% occurring only once. This clonotype was recorded a few times. As yet, its antigen is unknown. This TCR was recovered from a woman between 50 and 59 years old with Graves' ophthalmopathy. Sequencing was carried out using blood.

The CDR3: CSARQRGRYEQYF. The CDR3, as DNA: TGCAGTGCTAGACAGAGGGGTAGATACGAGCAGTACTTC. The V call is TRBV20-1, the J call TRBJ2-7; tentatively, D is TRBD1 or TRBD2 (5 bases each). Germline-derived CDR1 and CDR2 are DFQATT and SNEGSKA (reference sequence). Trimming took off 2 bases at V and 4 bases at J, with 12 bases between the two ends. This CDR3 comprises 13 residues.